This T cell receptor (beta chain) was identified during a study of cytomegalovirus exposure and HLA in healthy donors. The study ran its PCR with 60 Vbeta and 13 Jbeta primers. Data came from immunoSEQ multiplex PCR; TCRdb stores just in-frame clones and leaves some out. The sample carries 65,000 to 90,000 clones, approximately 80% recorded once. This clonotype was obtained from a man between 40 and 49 years old in good health and CMV-seronegative. The sequencing sample was made of PBMCs.

The chain's CDR3 is CASSQGTYGYTF. Written as DNA, the CDR3 is TGCGCCAGCAGCCAAGGGACATATGGCTACACCTTC. This rearrangement joins TRBV4-3 to TRBJ1-2; a weak D match, TRBD1 (5 bases). The CDR3 totals 12 residues. Trimming removed 1 base from V and 5 bases from J, with 5 bases in between. CDR1 and CDR2 (germline): LGHNA, YSLEER.